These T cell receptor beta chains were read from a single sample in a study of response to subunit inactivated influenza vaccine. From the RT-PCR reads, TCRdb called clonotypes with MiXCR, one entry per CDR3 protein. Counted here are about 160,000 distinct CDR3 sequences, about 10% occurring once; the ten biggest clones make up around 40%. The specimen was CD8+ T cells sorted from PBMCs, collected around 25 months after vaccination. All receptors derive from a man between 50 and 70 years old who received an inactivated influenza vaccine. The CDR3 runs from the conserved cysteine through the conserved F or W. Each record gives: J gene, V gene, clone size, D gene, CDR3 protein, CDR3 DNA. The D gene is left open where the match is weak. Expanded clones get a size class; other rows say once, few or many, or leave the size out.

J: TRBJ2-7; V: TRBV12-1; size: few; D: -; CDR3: CASSFGLAAEYTHYEQYF; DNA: TGTGCCAGCAGCTTTGGACTAGCGGCAGAATATACCCACTACGAGCAGTACTTC
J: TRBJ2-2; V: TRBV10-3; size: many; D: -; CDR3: CAIRTGTGELFF; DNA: TGTGCCATCCGAACGGGAACCGGGGAGCTGTTTTTT
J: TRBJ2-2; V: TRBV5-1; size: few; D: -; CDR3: CASSGWDTGELFF; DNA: TGCGCCAGCAGTGGTTGGGACACCGGGGAGCTGTTTTTT
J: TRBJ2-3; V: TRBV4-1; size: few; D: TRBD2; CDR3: CASSLPAGELLDTQYF; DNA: TGCGCCAGCAGCCTACCAGCGGGGGAGCTCCTCGATACGCAGTATTTT
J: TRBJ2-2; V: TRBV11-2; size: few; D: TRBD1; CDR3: CASSLVGGTGVAGELFF; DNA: TGTGCCAGCAGCTTAGTAGGGGGGACAGGGGTTGCCGGGGAGCTGTTTTTT
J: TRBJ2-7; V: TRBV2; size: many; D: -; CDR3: CASSAGEQYF; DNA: TGTGCCAGCAGTGCGGGCGAGCAGTACTTC
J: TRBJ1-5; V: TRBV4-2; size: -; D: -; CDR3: CASSQEYGQPQHF; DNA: TGTGCCAGCAGCCAAGAATACGGGCAGCCCCAGCATTTT
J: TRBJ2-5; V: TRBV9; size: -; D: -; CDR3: CASSGVKETQYF; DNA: TGTGCCAGCAGCGGGGTAAAAGAGACCCAGTACTTC
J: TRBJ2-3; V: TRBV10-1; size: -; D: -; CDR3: CASLPCGSTDTQYF; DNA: TGCGCCAGCCTTCCTTGTGGTAGCACAGATACGCAGTATTTT
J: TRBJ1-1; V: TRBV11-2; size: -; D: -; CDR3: CASSLEVTTEAFF; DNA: TGTGCCAGCAGCTTAGAGGTCACCACTGAAGCTTTCTTT
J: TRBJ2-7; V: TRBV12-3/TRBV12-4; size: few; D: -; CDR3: CASTFLSWGEQYF; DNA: TGTGCCAGCACCTTCCTCAGTTGGGGCGAGCAGTACTTC
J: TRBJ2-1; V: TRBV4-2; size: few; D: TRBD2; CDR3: CASRYRTSGRYNEQFF; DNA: TGTGCCAGCAGGTACAGGACTAGCGGACGATACAATGAGCAGTTCTTC
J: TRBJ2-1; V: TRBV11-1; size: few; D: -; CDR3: CASSLAITFDEQFF; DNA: TGTGCCAGCAGCTTAGCAATTACTTTTGATGAGCAGTTCTTC
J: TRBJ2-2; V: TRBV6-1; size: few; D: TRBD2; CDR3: CASSPVPAGRTGELFF; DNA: TGTGCCAGCAGCCCCGTCCCAGCGGGGAGGACCGGGGAGCTGTTTTTT
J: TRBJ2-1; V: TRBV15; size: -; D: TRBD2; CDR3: CATRAGVYNEQFF; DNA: TGTGCCACCAGGGCGGGGGTCTACAATGAGCAGTTCTTC
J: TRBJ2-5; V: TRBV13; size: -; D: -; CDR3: CASSSRGRKETQYF; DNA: TGTGCCAGCAGCTCCCGGGGGAGGAAAGAGACCCAGTACTTC
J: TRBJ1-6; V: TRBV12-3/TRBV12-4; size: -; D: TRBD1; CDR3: CASSLTGNSPLHF; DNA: TGTGCCAGCAGTTTGACAGGGAATTCACCCCTCCACTTT
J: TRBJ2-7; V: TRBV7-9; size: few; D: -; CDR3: CASSPGGMGSYEQYF; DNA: TGTGCCAGCAGCCCTGGGGGTATGGGATCCTACGAGCAGTACTTC
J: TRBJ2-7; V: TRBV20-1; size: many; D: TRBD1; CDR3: CSASTGTGGAEQYF; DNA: TGCAGTGCTAGCACAGGGACAGGGGGCGCAGAGCAGTACTTC
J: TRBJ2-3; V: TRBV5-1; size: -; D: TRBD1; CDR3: CASSLRQGATDTQYF; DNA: TGCGCCAGCAGCTTGAGACAGGGGGCTACAGATACGCAGTATTTT
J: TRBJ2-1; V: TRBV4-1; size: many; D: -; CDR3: CASSQVSGFNEQFF; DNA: TGCGCCAGCAGCCAAGTTTCAGGGTTCAATGAGCAGTTCTTC
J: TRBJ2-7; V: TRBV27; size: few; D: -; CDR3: CASSLMPVEESYEQYF; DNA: TGTGCCAGCAGTCTTATGCCCGTAGAAGAGAGCTACGAGCAGTACTTC
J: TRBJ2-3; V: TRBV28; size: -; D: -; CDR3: CASSLLRASFSYF; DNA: TGTGCCAGCAGCTTATTACGGGCCTCGTTCTCGTATTTT
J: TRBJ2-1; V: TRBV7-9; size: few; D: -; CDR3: CASSISYNEQFF; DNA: TGTGCCAGCAGCATAAGCTACAATGAGCAGTTCTTC
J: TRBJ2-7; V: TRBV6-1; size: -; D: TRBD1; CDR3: CASSPTRTGRNEQYF; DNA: TGTGCCAGCAGTCCTACCAGGACAGGGAGGAACGAGCAGTACTTC
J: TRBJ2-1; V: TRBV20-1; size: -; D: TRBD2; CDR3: CSARPSGSRLNEQFF; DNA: TGCAGTGCAAGGCCTAGCGGGAGTCGTCTGAATGAGCAGTTCTTC
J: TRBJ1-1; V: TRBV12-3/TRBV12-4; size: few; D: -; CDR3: CASSLGGPRTEAFF; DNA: TGTGCCAGCAGTTTAGGCGGCCCGAGGACTGAAGCTTTCTTT
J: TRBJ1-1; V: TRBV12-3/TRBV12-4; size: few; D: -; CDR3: CASSLLWQRNTEAFF; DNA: TGTGCCAGCAGTTTACTGTGGCAAAGGAACACTGAAGCTTTCTTT
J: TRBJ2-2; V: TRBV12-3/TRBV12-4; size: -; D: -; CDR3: CASSFGENTGELFF; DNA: TGTGCCAGCAGTTTCGGCGAGAACACCGGGGAGCTGTTTTTT
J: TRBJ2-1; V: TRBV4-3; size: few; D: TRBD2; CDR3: CASSQYIAGVEQFF; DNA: TGCGCCAGCAGCCAATACATTGCGGGAGTTGAGCAGTTCTTC
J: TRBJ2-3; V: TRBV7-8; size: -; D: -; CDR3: CASSLGLSTDTQYF; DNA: TGTGCCAGCAGCTTAGGACTTAGCACAGATACGCAGTATTTT
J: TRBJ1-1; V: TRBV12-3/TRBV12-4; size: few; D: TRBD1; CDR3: CASSIGTGEAFF; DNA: TGTGCCAGCAGTATAGGGACAGGGGAAGCTTTCTTT
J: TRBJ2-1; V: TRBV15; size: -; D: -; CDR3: CATSTRWGNEQFF; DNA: TGTGCCACCAGCACCAGATGGGGGAATGAGCAGTTCTTC
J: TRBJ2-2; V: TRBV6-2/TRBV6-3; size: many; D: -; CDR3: CASSYDPVGELFF; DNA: TGTGCCAGCAGTTACGATCCAGTCGGGGAGCTGTTTTTT
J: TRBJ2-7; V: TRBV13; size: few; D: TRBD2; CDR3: CASSNRGGSTYEQYF; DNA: TGTGCCAGCAGCAACCGCGGGGGGTCCACCTACGAGCAGTACTTC
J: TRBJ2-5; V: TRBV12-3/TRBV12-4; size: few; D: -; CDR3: CASSVTGRETQYF; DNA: TGTGCCAGCAGTGTGACAGGACGAGAGACCCAGTACTTC
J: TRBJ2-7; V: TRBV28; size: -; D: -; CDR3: CASSLPGYEPEQYF; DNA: TGTGCCAGCAGTTTACCCGGGTACGAGCCCGAGCAGTACTTC
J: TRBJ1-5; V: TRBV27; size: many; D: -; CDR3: CASSAGYSNQPQHF; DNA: TGTGCCAGCAGTGCCGGATATAGCAATCAGCCCCAGCATTTT
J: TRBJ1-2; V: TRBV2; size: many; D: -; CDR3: CASSELNPGFFPSYTF; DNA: TGTGCCAGCAGTGAGTTAAACCCGGGATTCTTCCCCTCATACACCTTC
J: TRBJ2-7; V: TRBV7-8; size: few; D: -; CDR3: CASSGEAGHYEQYF; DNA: TGTGCCAGCAGTGGGGAGGCAGGGCACTACGAGCAGTACTTC
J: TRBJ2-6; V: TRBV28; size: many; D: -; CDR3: CAIQDPQANVLTF; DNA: TGTGCCATTCAGGACCCGCAGGCCAACGTCCTGACTTTC
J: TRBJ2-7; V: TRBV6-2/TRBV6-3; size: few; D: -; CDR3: CASGWTGETYEQYF; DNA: TGTGCCAGCGGCTGGACGGGGGAAACCTACGAGCAGTACTTC
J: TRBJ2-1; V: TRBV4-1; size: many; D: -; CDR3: CASSQEVVRAEQFF; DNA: TGCGCCAGCAGCCAAGAGGTAGTTCGGGCGGAGCAGTTCTTC
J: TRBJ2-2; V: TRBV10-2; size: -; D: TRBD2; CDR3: CASSDPGLAGGQDTGELFF; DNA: TGCGCCAGCAGTGATCCGGGACTAGCGGGGGGGCAGGACACCGGGGAGCTGTTTTTT
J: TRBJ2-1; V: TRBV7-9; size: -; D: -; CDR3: CASRLDNEQFF; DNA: TGTGCCAGCAGATTGGACAATGAGCAGTTCTTC
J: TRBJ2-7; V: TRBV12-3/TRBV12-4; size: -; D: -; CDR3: CASSFSFHEQYF; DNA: TGTGCCAGCAGTTTTTCTTTCCACGAGCAGTACTTC
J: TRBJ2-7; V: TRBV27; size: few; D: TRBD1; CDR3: CASSLYRGPYEQYF; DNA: TGTGCCAGCAGTTTATACAGGGGTCCCTACGAGCAGTACTTC
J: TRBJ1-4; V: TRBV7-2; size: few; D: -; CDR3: CASSRGSRDEKLFF; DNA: TGTGCCAGCAGTAGGGGTTCGCGTGATGAAAAACTGTTTTTT
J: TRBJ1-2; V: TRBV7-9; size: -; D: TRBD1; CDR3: CASSFRDRSGYGYTF; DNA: TGTGCCAGCAGCTTCCGGGACAGGTCCGGCTATGGCTACACCTTC
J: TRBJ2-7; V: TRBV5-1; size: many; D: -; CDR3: CAIKTYEQYF; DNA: TGCGCCATCAAGACTTACGAGCAGTACTTC
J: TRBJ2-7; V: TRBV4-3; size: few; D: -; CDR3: CASSQETSNEQYF; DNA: TGCGCCAGCAGCCAGGAAACCTCCAACGAGCAGTACTTC
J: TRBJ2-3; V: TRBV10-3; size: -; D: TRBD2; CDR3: CAIKGTSGGATDTQYF; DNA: TGTGCCATCAAAGGGACTAGCGGGGGGGCTACAGATACGCAGTATTTT
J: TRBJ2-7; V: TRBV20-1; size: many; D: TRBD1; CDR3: CSASSGGQEDEQYF; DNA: TGCAGTGCTAGTAGTGGTGGACAGGAGGACGAGCAGTACTTC
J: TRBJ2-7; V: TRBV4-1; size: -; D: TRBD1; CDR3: CASSQGQGGPYEQYF; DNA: TGCGCCAGCAGCCAGGGACAGGGGGGACCCTACGAGCAGTACTTC
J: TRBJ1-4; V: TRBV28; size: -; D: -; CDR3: CASSLVQLFF; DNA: TGTGCCAGCAGTTTAGTCCAACTGTTTTTT
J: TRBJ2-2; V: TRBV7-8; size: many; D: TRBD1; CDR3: CASSQRDRAAGTGELFF; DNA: TGTGCCAGCAGCCAGCGGGACAGGGCGGCCGGCACCGGGGAGCTGTTTTTT
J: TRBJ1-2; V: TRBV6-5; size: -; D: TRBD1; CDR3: CASSFQGQLNYGYTF; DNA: TGTGCCAGCAGTTTTCAGGGACAGCTCAACTATGGCTACACCTTC